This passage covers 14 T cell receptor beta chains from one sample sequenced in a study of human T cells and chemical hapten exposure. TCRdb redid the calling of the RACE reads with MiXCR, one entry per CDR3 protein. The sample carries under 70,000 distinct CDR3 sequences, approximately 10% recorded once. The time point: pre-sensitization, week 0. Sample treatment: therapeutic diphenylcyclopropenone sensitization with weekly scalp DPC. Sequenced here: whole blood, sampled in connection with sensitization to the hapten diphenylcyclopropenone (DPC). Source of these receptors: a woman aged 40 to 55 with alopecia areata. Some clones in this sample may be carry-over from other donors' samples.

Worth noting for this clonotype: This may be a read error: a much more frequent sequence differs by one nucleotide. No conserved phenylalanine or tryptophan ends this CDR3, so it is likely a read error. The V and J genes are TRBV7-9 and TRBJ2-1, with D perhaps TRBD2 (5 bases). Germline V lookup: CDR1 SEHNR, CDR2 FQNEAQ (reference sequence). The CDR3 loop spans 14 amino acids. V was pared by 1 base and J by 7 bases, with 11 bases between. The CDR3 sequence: CASSLDGRRNEQFL. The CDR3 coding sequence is TGTGCCAGCAGCTTAGATGGTAGGAGGAATGAGCAGTTCCTC.

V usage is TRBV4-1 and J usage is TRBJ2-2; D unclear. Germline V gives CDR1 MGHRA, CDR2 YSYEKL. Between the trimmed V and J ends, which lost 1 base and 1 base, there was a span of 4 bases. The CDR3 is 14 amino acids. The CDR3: CASSQVRNTGELFF. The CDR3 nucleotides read TGCGCCAGCAGCCAAGTCCGGAACACCGGGGAGCTGTTTTTT.

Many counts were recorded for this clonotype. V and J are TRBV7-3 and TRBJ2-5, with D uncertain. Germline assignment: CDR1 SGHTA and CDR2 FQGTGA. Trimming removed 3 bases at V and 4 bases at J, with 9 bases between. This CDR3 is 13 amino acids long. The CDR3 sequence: CASSFRLGETQYF. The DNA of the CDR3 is TGTGCCAGCAGCTTTCGTCTGGGAGAGACCCAGTACTTC.

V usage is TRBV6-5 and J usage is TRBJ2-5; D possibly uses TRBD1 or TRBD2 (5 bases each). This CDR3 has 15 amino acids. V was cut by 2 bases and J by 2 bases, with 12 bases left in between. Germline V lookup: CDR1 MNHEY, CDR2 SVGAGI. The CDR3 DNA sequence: TGTGCCAGCAGTTACAGCCGGGACCGTCAAGAGACCCAGTACTTC. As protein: CASSYSRDRQETQYF.

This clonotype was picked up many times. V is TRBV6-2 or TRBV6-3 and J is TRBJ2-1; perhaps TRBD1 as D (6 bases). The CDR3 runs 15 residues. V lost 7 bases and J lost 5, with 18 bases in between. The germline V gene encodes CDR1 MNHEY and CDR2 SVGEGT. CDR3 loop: CASTATGLLNNEQFF. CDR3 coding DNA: TGTGCCAGCACCGCTACAGGGTTGTTAAACAATGAGCAGTTCTTC.

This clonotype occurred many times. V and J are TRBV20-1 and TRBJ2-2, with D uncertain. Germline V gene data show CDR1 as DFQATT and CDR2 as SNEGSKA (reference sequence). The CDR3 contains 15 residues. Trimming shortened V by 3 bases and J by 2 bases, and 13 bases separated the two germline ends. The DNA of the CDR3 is TGCAGTGCTAGGCTGGGTGGAGTTAACACCGGGGAGCTGTTTTTT. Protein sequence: CSARLGGVNTGELFF.

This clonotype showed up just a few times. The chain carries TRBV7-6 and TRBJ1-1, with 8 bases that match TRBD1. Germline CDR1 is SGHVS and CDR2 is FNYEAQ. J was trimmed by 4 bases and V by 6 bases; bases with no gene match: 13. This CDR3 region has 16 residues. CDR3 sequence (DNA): TGTGCCAGCAGGCGAACTCCAGGGGGCGGCGGCACTGAAGCTTTCTTT. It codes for CASRRTPGGGGTEAFF.

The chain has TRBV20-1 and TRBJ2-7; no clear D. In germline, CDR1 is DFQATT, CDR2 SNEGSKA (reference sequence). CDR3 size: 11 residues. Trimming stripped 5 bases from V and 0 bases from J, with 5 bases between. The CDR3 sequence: CSAAPSYEQYF. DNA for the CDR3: TGCAGTGCTGCCCCCTCCTACGAGCAGTACTTC.

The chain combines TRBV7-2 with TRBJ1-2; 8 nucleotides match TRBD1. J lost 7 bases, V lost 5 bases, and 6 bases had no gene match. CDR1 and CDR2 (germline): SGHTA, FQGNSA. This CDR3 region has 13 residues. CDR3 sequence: CASSPQGARGYTF. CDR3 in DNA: TGTGCCAGCAGCCCCCAGGGGGCTCGTGGCTACACCTTC.

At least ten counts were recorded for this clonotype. This chain's CDR3 is CSARDATPGNTIYF. CDR3 nucleotide sequence: TGCAGTGCTAGAGATGCTACGCCTGGAAACACCATATATTTT. This chain uses TRBV20-1 with TRBJ1-3, with D uncertain. Germline V CDR1 and CDR2: DFQATT, SNEGSKA (reference sequence). The ends were cut back, 0 bases at V and 2 bases at J, with 8 bases in the middle. There are 14 residues in the CDR3.

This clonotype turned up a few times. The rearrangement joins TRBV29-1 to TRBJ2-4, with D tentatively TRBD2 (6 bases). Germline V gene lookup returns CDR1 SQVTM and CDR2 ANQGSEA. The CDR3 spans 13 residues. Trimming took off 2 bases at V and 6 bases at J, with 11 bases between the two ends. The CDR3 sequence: CSVEFQEGNIQYF. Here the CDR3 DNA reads TGCAGCGTTGAATTCCAGGAGGGAAACATTCAGTACTTC.

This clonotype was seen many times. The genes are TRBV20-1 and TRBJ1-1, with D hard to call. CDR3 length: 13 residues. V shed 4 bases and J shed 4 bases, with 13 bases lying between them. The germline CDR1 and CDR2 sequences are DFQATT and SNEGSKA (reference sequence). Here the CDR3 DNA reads TGCAGTGCTAAACCCAGGCGTAGCACTGAAGCTTTCTTT. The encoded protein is CSAKPRRSTEAFF.

CDR3 DNA: TGCAGCCCCGTACCCCTCTACAATGAGCAGTTCTTC. It specifies CSPVPLYNEQFF. The V call is TRBV29-1, the J call TRBJ2-1; D gene uncertain. Deletions cut 8 bases from V and 3 bases from J, with 11 bases between. The CDR3 totals 12 residues. Germline CDR1 and CDR2: SQVTM and ANQGSEA.

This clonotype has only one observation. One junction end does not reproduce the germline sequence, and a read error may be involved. The CDR3 sequence: CAFSSSLAGGTDTQYF. CDR3 nucleotides: TGTGCCTTCAGCTCTTCACTAGCGGGAGGCACAGATACGCAGTATTTT. The rearrangement joins TRBV10-3 to TRBJ2-3; the match to TRBD2 covers 11 bases. CDR3 size: 16 residues. The germline V gene has CDR1 ENHRY and CDR2 SYGVKD.